The 6 T cell receptor beta chains presented below share a single source sample, sequenced in a study of blood T cell repertoires in COVID-19. Repertoires were generated with immunoSEQ multiplex PCR, while TCRdb's copy carries only in-frame clones and drops some. Of 270,000 or so clones listed, about 89% were seen once; the top ten hold less than 0.95%. The sequenced sample consisted of peripheral blood. Every receptor here comes from a woman between 40 and 50 years old who had recovered from COVID-19.

The chain recombines TRBV9 with TRBJ2-2, with 7 bases that match TRBD1. V shed 3 bases, J shed 8 bases, and the junction held 7 bases outside the gene matches. There are 14 residues in the CDR3. Germline-derived CDR1 and CDR2 are SGDLS and YYNGEE. The CDR3 sequence: CASSETTGTGELFF. CDR3 DNA: TGTGCCAGCAGCGAGACGACAGGGACGGGGGAGCTGTTTTTT.

The chain joins TRBV24-1 to TRBJ2-6; D remains ambiguous. Trimming pared 6 bases from V and 2 bases from J, leaving 4 bases between. The CDR3 runs 13 residues. Germline loops: CDR1 KGHDR, CDR2 SFDVKD. The CDR3 reads CATSSAGANVLTF. The CDR3 DNA reads TGTGCCACCAGTAGCGCTGGGGCCAACGTCCTGACTTTC.

This clone has just one count. V gene TRBV5-1 combines with J gene TRBJ1-2; D perhaps matches TRBD1 (6 bases). The V end lost 4 bases, the J end lost 7 bases, and 17 bases lay between the germline ends. This CDR3 region has 14 residues. CDR1 is SGHRS and CDR2 is YFSETQ in the germline V gene. The CDR3 is CASSLDTGNGGYTF. CDR3 sequence (DNA): TGCGCCAGCAGCCTCGATACAGGGAACGGTGGCTACACCTTC.

The chain links TRBV30 to TRBJ2-7; TRBD1 matches 7 bases. This CDR3 is 13 amino acids long. The trim removed 3 bases at V and 2 bases at J, leaving 4 bases unmatched. Per germline, CDR1 GTSNPN and CDR2 SVGIG (reference sequence). This CDR3 is CAWRKTGTYEQYF. In DNA form, the CDR3 reads TGTGCCTGGAGGAAGACAGGGACCTACGAGCAGTACTTC.

V and J are TRBV7-9 and TRBJ2-3; maybe TRBD2 (6 bases). The CDR3 runs 16 residues. Germline-derived CDR1 and CDR2 are SEHNR and FQNEAQ (reference sequence). V lost 0 bases and J 3 bases, leaving 13 bases between the germline ends. CDR3 sequence: CASSLAARDLTDTQYF. In DNA, the CDR3 is TGTGCCAGCAGCTTAGCGGCGCGGGACCTGACAGATACGCAGTATTTT. Variable domain in full (rest from reference TRBV7-9 and TRBJ2-3): DTGVSQNPRHKITKRGQNVTFRCDPISEHNRLYWYRQTLGQGPEFLTYFQNEAQLEKSRLLSDRFSAERPKGSFSTLEIQRTEQGDSAMYLCASSLAARDLTDTQYFGPGTRLTVL.

The chain recombines TRBV10-3 with TRBJ1-3; D unresolved. This CDR3 has 14 residues. Germline V gene lookup returns CDR1 ENHRY and CDR2 SYGVKD. V dropped 2 bases and J dropped 1 base, with 6 bases sitting between them. In nucleotides, the CDR3 is TGTGCCATCAGTGAGCCGGAGTCTGGAAACACCATATATTTT. Residues: CAISEPESGNTIYF.